Each of the 20 T cell receptor beta chains below was sequenced from the same sample in a study of blood T cell repertoires in COVID-19. The table came from immunoSEQ multiplex PCR; TCRdb's copy has only in-frame clones and leaves some out. The top ten clones hold under 0.6% of a sample with about 89,000 clones, about nine tenths of them seen once. The specimen was peripheral blood. The source of these receptors is a man aged 55 to 70 with acute or convalescent COVID-19.

The rearrangement joins TRBV28 to TRBJ2-6; TRBD1 might be the D (6 bases). Germline V gene data show CDR1 as MDHEN and CDR2 as SYDVKM. The CDR3 consists of 17 residues. The germline V and J ends were trimmed by 6 bases and 0 bases, with 15 bases remaining between them. The CDR3 nucleotides read TGTGCCAGCAGCCAGGGGATCCTAAGCTCTGGGGCCAACGTCCTGACTTTC. Protein sequence: CASSQGILSSGANVLTF.

The rearrangement joins TRBV28 to TRBJ1-2; D is undetermined. This CDR3 has 14 amino acids. Germline loops: CDR1 MDHEN, CDR2 SYDVKM. With 2 bases removed from V and 5 bases from J, the gap between germline ends came to 12 bases. CDR3 sequence: CASSLGQQRYGYTF. CDR3 sequence (DNA): TGTGCCAGCAGTTTAGGGCAGCAGAGATATGGCTACACCTTC.

The count of this clone is one. The chain is built from TRBV9 and TRBJ2-7, with 8 bases fitting TRBD1. Germline V gene sequence: CDR1 SGDLS, CDR2 YYNGEE. The CDR3 contains 15 residues. The ends lost 4 bases at V and 7 bases at J; junction bases unmatched: 13. The CDR3 region is CASSPTGTGVGEQYF. In nucleotides, the CDR3 is TGTGCCAGCAGCCCTACCGGGACAGGAGTGGGAGAGCAGTACTTC.

V usage is TRBV19 and J usage is TRBJ2-5; 9 bases are a match to TRBD1. TRBJ2-7 matches the DNA end more closely, so the J call is doubtful. Germline CDR1 reads LNHDA; CDR2 reads SQIVND (reference sequence). This CDR3 comprises 14 residues. This CDR3 is CASSPRTGDYEQYF. Written as DNA, the CDR3 is TGTGCCAGTAGTCCGAGGACAGGGGACTACGAGCAGTACTTC.

The rearrangement joins TRBV29-1 to TRBJ1-1; TRBD1 aligns across 7 bases. Germline lookup yields CDR1 SQVTM and CDR2 ANQGSEA. Unmatched junction bases numbered 5, after V lost 0 bases and J lost 4 bases. CDR3 length equals 14 residues. The CDR3 spells CSVEDRQGVTEAFF. CDR3 in DNA: TGCAGCGTTGAAGACCGACAGGGAGTCACTGAAGCTTTCTTT. Using reference TRBV29-1 and TRBJ1-1 for the parts outside the CDR3, the full variable domain is SAVISQKPSRDICQRGTSLTIQCQVDSQVTMMFWYRQQPGQSLTLIATANQGSEATYESGFVIDKFPISRPNLTFSTLTVSNMSPEDSSIYLCSVEDRQGVTEAFFGQGTRLTVV.

The chain recombines TRBV6-6 with TRBJ2-4, with a tentative D call TRBD1 (5 bases). The CDR3 has 16 amino acids. The ends were cut back, 5 bases at V and 0 bases at J, with 14 bases in the middle. Germline CDR1 and CDR2: MNHNY and SVGAGI (reference sequence). The CDR3 reads CASSPPPGLAKNIQYF. CDR3 nucleotide sequence: TGTGCCAGCAGTCCTCCACCAGGGCTAGCCAAAAACATTCAGTACTTC.

This chain joins TRBV18 and TRBJ2-7, with D perhaps TRBD1 (6 bases). Germline V gene lookup returns CDR1 KGHSH and CDR2 LQKENI. Trimming removed 2 bases from V and 2 bases from J, with 22 bases in between. The CDR3 is made up of 18 amino acids. CDR3 sequence (DNA): TGTGCCAGCTCACCAGACAGGACCCCTCGGACGAAGCCCTACGAGCAGTACTTC. Translated, it gives CASSPDRTPRTKPYEQYF.

This clone came up once. V gene TRBV9 combines with J gene TRBJ2-2, with 8 nucleotides matching TRBD1. CDR3 size: 16 residues. Per the germline V gene, CDR1 is SGDLS and CDR2 is YYNGEE. V lost 2 bases to trimming and J lost 1 base; unmatched junction nucleotides: 4. The chain's CDR3 is CASSVRTGLNTGELFF. The DNA for the CDR3 is TGTGCCAGCAGCGTGCGGACAGGGTTGAACACCGGGGAGCTGTTTTTT.

This clone was seen a handful of times. V is TRBV5-1 and J is TRBJ2-1; weak D call: TRBD1 (6 bases). V was clipped by 0 bases and J by 2 bases, with 9 bases between them. The CDR3 extends over 15 amino acids. The V gene's germline CDR1 is SGHRS and CDR2 YFSETQ. The CDR3 loop is CASSLGGGTYNEQFF. CDR3 coding DNA: TGCGCCAGCAGCTTGGGTGGGGGCACCTACAATGAGCAGTTCTTC. Together with reference TRBV5-1 and TRBJ2-1, the CDR3 gives the full variable domain: KAGVTQTPRYLIKTRGQQVTLSCSPISGHRSVSWYQQTPGQGLQFLFEYFSETQRNKGNFPGRFSGRQFSNSRSEMNVSTLELGDSALYLCASSLGGGTYNEQFFGPGTRLTVL.

This sequence joins TRBV19 and TRBJ2-5, with 11 positions matching TRBD2. The CDR3 runs 17 residues. The V gene end was trimmed by 1 base and the J gene end by 5 bases; junction bases not matched to a gene: 9. CDR1 and CDR2 (germline): LNHDA, SQIVND (reference sequence). The CDR3 region has the DNA TGTGCCAGTAGTATAGGCGGGACTAGCGGAGGGGAGGAGACCCAGTACTTC. This codes for CASSIGGTSGGEETQYF.

This chain connects TRBV7-9 to TRBJ1-4; unclear D gene. The CDR3 contains 15 residues. Germline V gene lookup returns CDR1 SEHNR and CDR2 FQNEAQ (reference sequence). Trimming shortened V by 5 bases and J by 5 bases, and 15 bases separated the two germline ends. In DNA, the CDR3 is TGTGCCAGCAGCGCCGTACGCGAGGTCAATGAAAAACTGTTTTTT. This sequence encodes CASSAVREVNEKLFF. Full variable domain (outside the CDR3, taken from reference TRBV7-9 and TRBJ1-4): DTGVSQNPRHKITKRGQNVTFRCDPISEHNRLYWYRQTLGQGPEFLTYFQNEAQLEKSRLLSDRFSAERPKGSFSTLEIQRTEQGDSAMYLCASSAVREVNEKLFFGSGTQLSVL.

The chain has TRBV10-3 and TRBJ1-5, with a tentative D call TRBD1 (6 bases). V was cut by 0 bases and J by 6 bases, with 15 bases left in between. The CDR3 has 16 amino acids. Germline V gene sequence: CDR1 ENHRY, CDR2 SYGVKD. CDR3 nucleotide sequence: TGTGCCATCAGTGAGTCGTGGGGGGGGGCAGGTCAGCCCCAGCATTTT. Protein sequence: CAISESWGGAGQPQHF.

The V and J genes are TRBV7-9 and TRBJ1-2, with TRBD1 matching 10 bases. V dropped 5 bases and J dropped 7; count of bases not matched to a gene: 7. The CDR3 covers 14 residues. The germline V gene has CDR1 SEHNR and CDR2 FQNEAQ (reference sequence). The CDR3 sequence: CASSPEGTGAGYTF. CDR3 bases: TGTGCCAGCAGCCCTGAGGGGACAGGGGCTGGCTACACCTTC.

This sequence joins TRBV30 and TRBJ1-4, with D uncertain. The CDR3 length is 11 residues. Germline V gene lookup returns CDR1 GTSNPN and CDR2 SVGIG (reference sequence). V was shortened by 2 bases and J by 13 bases, with 11 bases between the two germline ends. The CDR3 sequence: CAWSRGSGLFF. CDR3 bases: TGTGCCTGGAGTCGCGGGAGTGGACTGTTTTTT. The variable domain in full, completed from reference TRBV30 and TRBJ1-4, reads SQTIHQWPATLVQPVGSPLSLECTVEGTSNPNLYWYRQAAGRGLQLLFYSVGIGQISSEVPQNLSASRPQDRQFILSSKKLLLSDSGFYLCAWSRGSGLFFGSGTQLSVL.

The chain has TRBV6-5 and TRBJ2-7; 9 bases are a match to TRBD1. With 7 bases clipped from V and 4 bases from J, the junction kept 5 bases outside the gene matches. The CDR3 loop spans 13 amino acids. The germline V gene has CDR1 MNHEY and CDR2 SVGAGI. The CDR3 sequence: CASKGQGFYEQYF. The DNA of the CDR3 is TGTGCCAGCAAGGGACAGGGTTTTTACGAGCAGTACTTC.

This chain joins TRBV5-4 and TRBJ2-1; 10 bases are a match to TRBD2. Trimming cost V 6 bases and J 4 bases; bases outside gene matches: 10. The CDR3 covers 16 residues. In germline, CDR1 is SGHNT, CDR2 YYREEE (reference sequence). CDR3 region: CASTPRLTSGYNEQFF. The CDR3 nucleotides read TGTGCCAGCACCCCCCGCCTGACTAGCGGGTACAATGAGCAGTTCTTC.

The chain joins TRBV12-5 to TRBJ1-2, with 8 positions matching TRBD1. Germline trimming cut 0 bases from V and 7 bases from J; bases unmatched to any gene: 13. The germline gives CDR1 LGHNT, CDR2 FRNRAP. The CDR3 is 17 residues long. CDR3 in amino acids: CASGLVQGGRLSFGYTF. In DNA, the CDR3 is TGTGCTAGTGGTTTGGTACAGGGGGGAAGGTTGAGTTTTGGCTACACCTTC.

The chain joins TRBV7-2 to TRBJ1-2, with D perhaps TRBD1 (6 bases). V gave up 0 bases and J gave up 8 bases, with 13 bases separating them. The CDR3 is 14 residues long. Germline values: CDR1 SGHTA, CDR2 FQGNSA. In nucleotides, the CDR3 is TGTGCCAGCAGCTTAGCACGGACAGCTACCGGCTACACCTTC. Its protein is CASSLARTATGYTF.

This chain joins TRBV6-1 and TRBJ1-1; maybe TRBD1 (6 bases). The germline gives CDR1 MNHNS, CDR2 SASEGT. The CDR3 spans 13 residues. Trimming took off 1 base at V and 10 bases at J, with 13 bases between the two ends. Here the CDR3 DNA reads TGTGCCAGCAGTGAAGAGCGGGGGCGCAGAGCTTTCTTT. It codes for CASSEERGRRAFF.

V usage is TRBV28 and J usage is TRBJ2-5; 8 bases line up with TRBD2. The germline V gene encodes CDR1 MDHEN and CDR2 SYDVKM. V shed 6 bases and J 1 base; nucleotides not matched to a gene: 7. This CDR3 is 15 amino acids long. CDR3 sequence: CASSPGGGGQETQYF. DNA for the CDR3: TGTGCCAGCAGCCCCGGGGGGGGTGGCCAAGAGACCCAGTACTTC.